This passage covers 23 T cell receptor beta chains from one sample sequenced in a study of T cell responses to AZD1222 COVID-19 vaccine. Here immunoSEQ multiplex PCR was the method, and the copy in TCRdb shows in-frame clones only, minus some. The repertoire consists of about 50,000 clones, with 80% to 90% occurring once and the leading ten covering less than 15%. The specimen comprised peripheral blood, sampled on day 0 of AZD1222 vaccination. The receptors stem from an adult in good health.

J is TRBJ1-2 and V is TRBV7-9; 8 bases match TRBD1. Germline V lookup: CDR1 SEHNR, CDR2 FQNEAQ (reference sequence). The CDR3 has 15 residues. V was clipped by 5 bases and J by 0 bases; unmatched bases: 5. The CDR3 nucleotides are TGTGCCAGCAGCCCCCAGGGGGCGGCTAACTATGGCTACACCTTC. Translating it yields CASSPQGAANYGYTF.

This clone was found a few times. The chain recombines TRBV27 with TRBJ1-5; no firm D call. V lost 6 bases to trimming and J lost 4 bases, with 13 bases between them. The germline gives CDR1 MNHEY, CDR2 SMNVEV (reference sequence). The CDR3 has 14 amino acids. This CDR3 reads CASRAVSGNQPQHF. The DNA of the CDR3 is TGTGCCAGCAGGGCGGTCTCGGGGAATCAGCCCCAGCATTTT.

The rearrangement links TRBV10-3 to TRBJ2-3, with 11 nucleotides matching TRBD2. Trimming took 9 bases from V and 2 from J; bases not matched to a gene: 7. The CDR3 covers 15 residues. The germline V gene encodes CDR1 ENHRY and CDR2 SYGVKD. CDR3 sequence: CAICTSGGYTDTQYF. DNA of the CDR3: TGTGCCATTTGCACTAGCGGGGGATACACAGATACGCAGTATTTT.

The rearrangement uses TRBV5-1 and TRBJ2-1, with 7 bases that match TRBD2. V gave up 5 bases and J gave up 10 bases; unmatched junction bases: 15. The CDR3 extends over 15 amino acids. The V gene's germline CDR1 is SGHRS and CDR2 YFSETQ. The CDR3 loop is CASSPEVAGGREQFF. The CDR3 bases are TGCGCCAGCAGTCCCGAGGTAGCGGGCGGACGAGAGCAGTTCTTC. Using reference TRBV5-1 and TRBJ2-1 for the parts outside the CDR3, the full variable domain is KAGVTQTPRYLIKTRGQQVTLSCSPISGHRSVSWYQQTPGQGLQFLFEYFSETQRNKGNFPGRFSGRQFSNSRSEMNVSTLELGDSALYLCASSPEVAGGREQFFGPGTRLTVL.

This chain uses TRBV11-2 with TRBJ2-3; 8 bases fit TRBD1. The CDR3 length is 18 residues. V lost 4 bases, J lost 0 bases, and 12 bases stayed unmatched. CDR1 SGHAT and CDR2 FQNNGV come from the germline V gene. CDR3 residues: CASSWSVSGQASTDTQYF. The CDR3, as DNA: TGTGCCAGCAGCTGGAGTGTATCGGGACAGGCCAGCACAGATACGCAGTATTTT.

The rearrangement links TRBV27 to TRBJ1-3, with D perhaps TRBD1 (5 bases). This CDR3 contains 14 residues. CDR1 and CDR2 (germline): MNHEY, SMNVEV (reference sequence). V lost 3 bases and J lost 4, with 10 bases in between. The CDR3 DNA reads as TGTGCCAGCAGTTTGACAGTAGGAGGAAACACCATATATTTT. The encoded protein is CASSLTVGGNTIYF.

The chain recombines TRBV9 with TRBJ2-2, with 7 bases lining up with TRBD2. The CDR3 loop spans 15 amino acids. CDR1 is SGDLS, CDR2 YYNGEE, per germline. After removal of 3 bases from V and 2 bases from J, the junction contained 4 bases not matched to a gene. The CDR3 reads CASSATSLNTGELFF. Here the CDR3 DNA reads TGTGCCAGCAGCGCGACTAGCCTTAACACCGGGGAGCTGTTTTTT.

This clone is judged large (0.1 to 1%). The chain uses TRBV6-2 or TRBV6-3 and TRBJ2-7; 12 bases are shared with TRBD2. CDR3 length: 14 residues. The germline V gene has CDR1 MNHEY and CDR2 SVGEGT. V dropped 5 bases and J dropped 3; count of bases not matched to a gene: 2. This chain's CDR3 is CASSPTSGGYEQYF. CDR3 sequence (DNA): TGTGCCAGCAGTCCGACTAGCGGGGGCTACGAGCAGTACTTC.

The chain links TRBV30 to TRBJ2-7, with 8 bases aligning to TRBD1. V lost 8 bases and J lost 1; bases outside the gene matches: 4. This CDR3 has 12 amino acids. Germline V gene lookup returns CDR1 GTSNPN and CDR2 SVGIG (reference sequence). The CDR3 protein is CAGGQGSYEQYF. The CDR3, as DNA: TGTGCCGGAGGACAGGGATCCTACGAGCAGTACTTC. The variable domain in full, completed from reference TRBV30 and TRBJ2-7, reads SQTIHQWPATLVQPVGSPLSLECTVEGTSNPNLYWYRQAAGRGLQLLFYSVGIGQISSEVPQNLSASRPQDRQFILSSKKLLLSDSGFYLCAGGQGSYEQYFGPGTRLTVT.

The chain recombines TRBV6-5 with TRBJ1-1; 7 bases agree with TRBD1. The germline gives CDR1 MNHEY, CDR2 SVGAGI. Losses at the gene ends were 6 bases for V and 5 bases for J; bases not matched to a gene: 6. This CDR3 has 13 residues. The CDR3: CASSRTGETEAFF. The CDR3 DNA follows: TGTGCCAGCAGCAGAACAGGGGAGACTGAAGCTTTCTTT.

The chain joins TRBV10-3 to TRBJ2-3; 13 bases line up with TRBD2. V lost 4 bases, J lost 5 bases, and 24 bases stayed unmatched. The CDR3 contains 22 residues. CDR1 is ENHRY and CDR2 is SYGVKD in the germline V gene. The CDR3 spells CAISGPFGTSGKTNSREDTQYF. The DNA of the CDR3 is TGTGCCATCAGTGGACCTTTCGGGACTAGCGGGAAAACAAACAGCAGGGAAGATACGCAGTATTTT.

The V call is TRBV7-3, the J call TRBJ2-4; D might be TRBD2 (5 bases). CDR3 length: 15 amino acids. With 5 bases removed from V and 0 bases from J, the gap between germline ends came to 11 bases. The germline gives CDR1 SGHTA, CDR2 FQGTGA. CDR3 DNA: TGTGCCAGCAGCAAAGCGGCTTCAGCCAAAAACATTCAGTACTTC. This encodes CASSKAASAKNIQYF.

The V call is TRBV18, the J call TRBJ2-2; tentative D call: TRBD2 (5 bases). Trimming removed 5 bases from V and 6 bases from J, with 16 bases in between. The CDR3 has 15 amino acids. In germline, CDR1 is KGHSH, CDR2 LQKENI. CDR3 in amino acids: CASSGRQVGAGELFF. In nucleotides, the CDR3 is TGTGCCAGCTCAGGACGGCAGGTCGGGGCCGGGGAGCTGTTTTTT.

V usage is TRBV6-5 and J usage is TRBJ1-5, with 8 bases lining up with TRBD1. This CDR3 spans 15 amino acids. The germline V gene has CDR1 MNHEY and CDR2 SVGAGI. The trim removed 7 bases at V and 3 bases at J, leaving 8 bases unmatched. The CDR3 is CASILTGANNQPQHF. CDR3 nucleotides: TGTGCCAGCATTCTGACAGGGGCGAACAATCAGCCCCAGCATTTT.

The chain carries TRBV28 and TRBJ2-1, with unresolved D. CDR1 is MDHEN and CDR2 is SYDVKM in the germline V gene. CDR3 length: 14 residues. Trimming pared 5 bases from V and 3 bases from J, leaving 11 bases between. The CDR3 region is CASSGNVNYNEQFF. The CDR3 DNA sequence: TGTGCCAGCAGTGGAAACGTTAACTACAATGAGCAGTTCTTC.

V gene TRBV28 combines with J gene TRBJ2-4; maybe TRBD1 (6 bases). CDR3 length: 17 amino acids. Trimming left V 3 bases short and J 7 bases short, with 22 bases between. CDR1 is MDHEN, CDR2 SYDVKM, per germline. The CDR3 bases are TGTGCCAGCAGTTTTAGCGCCAGGGGCGTTTTTGGTAACATTCAGTACTTC. This encodes CASSFSARGVFGNIQYF. Full variable domain (missing parts from reference TRBV28 and TRBJ2-4): DVKVTQSSRYLVKRTGEKVFLECVQDMDHENMFWYRQDPGLGLRLIYFSYDVKMKEKGDIPEGYSVSREKKERFSLILESASTNQTSMYLCASSFSARGVFGNIQYFGAGTRLSVL.

This rearrangement joins TRBV19 to TRBJ1-1, with 10 bases that match TRBD1. The CDR3 is 16 amino acids. Germline V gives CDR1 LNHDA, CDR2 SQIVND (reference sequence). Trimming took 4 bases from V and 0 from J; bases not matched to a gene: 5. The CDR3 DNA follows: TGTGCCAGTAGTACTCGACAGGGGGCGGTGAACACTGAAGCTTTCTTT. The encoded protein is CASSTRQGAVNTEAFF. Together with reference TRBV19 and TRBJ1-1, the CDR3 gives the full variable domain: DGGITQSPKYLFRKEGQNVTLSCEQNLNHDAMYWYRQDPGQGLRLIYYSQIVNDFQKGDIAEGYSVSREKKESFPLTVTSAQKNPTAFYLCASSTRQGAVNTEAFFGQGTRLTVV.

The chain recombines TRBV28 with TRBJ1-1, with a possible D match to TRBD1 (5 bases). The V and J ends lost 7 bases and 8 bases respectively, with 14 bases between them. CDR1 and CDR2 from the germline V gene are MDHEN and SYDVKM. The CDR3 runs 12 residues. The CDR3 DNA follows: TGTGCCAGCAATGAAAGGGGCTGGGAAGCTTTCTTT. Its translation is CASNERGWEAFF. The full variable domain, with the rest looked up from reference TRBV28 and TRBJ1-1, is DVKVTQSSRYLVKRTGEKVFLECVQDMDHENMFWYRQDPGLGLRLIYFSYDVKMKEKGDIPEGYSVSREKKERFSLILESASTNQTSMYLCASNERGWEAFFGQGTRLTVV.

Regarding this clone: Compared with germline, one end of the junction differs, possibly owing to a read error. The gene calls are TRBV11-2 and TRBJ1-2; a possible D gene is TRBD1 (5 bases). The germline CDR1 and CDR2 sequences are SGHAT and FQNNGV. This CDR3 is 13 amino acids long. DNA for the CDR3: TGTGCCAGCAGCTTTCTCGGGACGGAAGATTTCTCCTTC. It yields the protein CASSFLGTEDFSF.

This chain uses TRBV9 with TRBJ1-2; 7 positions agree with TRBD1. CDR3 size: 15 residues. V dropped 2 bases and J dropped 4; count of bases not matched to a gene: 8. Germline V lookup: CDR1 SGDLS, CDR2 YYNGEE. CDR3 amino acids: CASSVATGVGYGYTF. CDR3 nucleotides: TGTGCCAGCAGCGTTGCTACAGGGGTTGGCTATGGCTACACCTTC.

The chain employs TRBV9 and TRBJ2-7; tentative D call: TRBD1 (7 bases). From germline, CDR1 is SGDLS and CDR2 YYNGEE. The CDR3 runs to 14 residues. V was cut by 3 bases and J by 1 base, with 11 bases left in between. The CDR3 loop reads CASSAGGRSYEQYF. The CDR3 DNA sequence: TGTGCCAGCAGCGCAGGGGGGCGGTCCTACGAGCAGTACTTC.

The rearrangement links TRBV28 to TRBJ1-6; D remains unclear. This CDR3 is built from 14 residues. The V gene's germline CDR1 is MDHEN and CDR2 SYDVKM. V lost 5 bases, J lost 2 bases, and 7 bases lay in between. CDR3 sequence: CASSPPTYNSPLHF. CDR3 DNA: TGTGCCAGCAGTCCCCCTACCTATAATTCACCCCTCCACTTT.

J is TRBJ2-2 and V is TRBV9; 11 bases agree with TRBD2. The CDR3 length is 16 residues. Per the germline V gene, CDR1 is SGDLS and CDR2 is YYNGEE. V lost 5 bases, J lost 1 base, and 4 bases stayed unmatched. This CDR3 reads CASSFGLAGNTGELFF. The CDR3 nucleotides read TGTGCCAGCAGTTTTGGACTAGCGGGGAACACCGGGGAGCTGTTTTTT. Drawing the rest from reference TRBV9 and TRBJ2-2, the complete variable domain is DSGVTQTPKHLITATGQRVTLRCSPRSGDLSVYWYQQSLDQGLQFLIQYYNGEERAKGNILERFSAQQFPDLHSELNLSSLELGDSALYFCASSFGLAGNTGELFFGEGSRLTVL.